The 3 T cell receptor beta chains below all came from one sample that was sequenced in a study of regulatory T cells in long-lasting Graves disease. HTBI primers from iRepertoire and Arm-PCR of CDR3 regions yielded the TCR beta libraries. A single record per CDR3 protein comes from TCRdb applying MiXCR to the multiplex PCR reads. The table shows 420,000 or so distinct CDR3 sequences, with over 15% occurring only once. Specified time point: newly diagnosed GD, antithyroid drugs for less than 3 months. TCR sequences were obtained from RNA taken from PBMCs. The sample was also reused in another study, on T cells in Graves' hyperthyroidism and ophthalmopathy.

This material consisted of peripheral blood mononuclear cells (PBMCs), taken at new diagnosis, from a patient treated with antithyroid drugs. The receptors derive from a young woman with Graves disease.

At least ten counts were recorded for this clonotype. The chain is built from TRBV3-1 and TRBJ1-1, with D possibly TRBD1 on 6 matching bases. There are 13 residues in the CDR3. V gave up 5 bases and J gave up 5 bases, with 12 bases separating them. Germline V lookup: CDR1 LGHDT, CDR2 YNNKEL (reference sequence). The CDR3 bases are TGTGCCAGCAGCAAAAAAAGGGGGACTGAAGCTTTCTTT. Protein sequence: CASSKKRGTEAFF.

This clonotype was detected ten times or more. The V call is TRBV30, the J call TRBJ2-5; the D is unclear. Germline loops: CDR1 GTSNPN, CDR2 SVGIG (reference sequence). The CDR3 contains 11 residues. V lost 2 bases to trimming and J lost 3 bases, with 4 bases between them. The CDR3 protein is CAWSPKETQYF. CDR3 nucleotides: TGTGCCTGGAGTCCCAAAGAGACCCAGTACTTC.

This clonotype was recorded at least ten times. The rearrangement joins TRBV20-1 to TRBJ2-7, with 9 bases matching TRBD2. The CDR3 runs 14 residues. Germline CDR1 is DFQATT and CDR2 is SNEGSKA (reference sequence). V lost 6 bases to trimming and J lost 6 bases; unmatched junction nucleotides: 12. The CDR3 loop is CSAVSAGGDFEQYF. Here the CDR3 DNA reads TGCAGTGCCGTCTCGGCGGGAGGGGATTTCGAGCAGTACTTC.